Below are 2 T cell receptor beta chains sequenced from a single sample in a study of blood T cell repertoires in COVID-19. Assay: immunoSEQ multiplex PCR; the TCRdb copy retains only in-frame clones and omits some. This table has 60,000 or so clones, around 80% appearing once. Sequenced input: peripheral blood. The receptors shown here come from a woman older than 75 with acute or convalescent COVID-19.

The chain is built from TRBV19 and TRBJ1-2, with 7 bases lining up with TRBD1. V shed 3 bases, J shed 3 bases, and the junction held 1 base outside the gene matches. Per germline, CDR1 LNHDA and CDR2 SQIVND (reference sequence). The CDR3 spans 13 residues. CDR3 bases: TGTGCCAGTAGTATGGGACAGTACTATGGCTACACCTTC. Translation: CASSMGQYYGYTF.

The rearrangement uses TRBV3-1 (or the pseudogene TRBV3-2) and TRBJ2-1; 10 bases line up with TRBD1. J lost 8 bases, V lost 6 bases, and 4 bases had no gene match. The CDR3 sequence is 13 residues long. Germline loops: CDR1 LGHDT, CDR2 YNNKEL (reference sequence). CDR3 residues: CASRRQGAYEQFF. CDR3 DNA: TGTGCCAGCAGAAGACAGGGGGCGTATGAGCAGTTCTTC.